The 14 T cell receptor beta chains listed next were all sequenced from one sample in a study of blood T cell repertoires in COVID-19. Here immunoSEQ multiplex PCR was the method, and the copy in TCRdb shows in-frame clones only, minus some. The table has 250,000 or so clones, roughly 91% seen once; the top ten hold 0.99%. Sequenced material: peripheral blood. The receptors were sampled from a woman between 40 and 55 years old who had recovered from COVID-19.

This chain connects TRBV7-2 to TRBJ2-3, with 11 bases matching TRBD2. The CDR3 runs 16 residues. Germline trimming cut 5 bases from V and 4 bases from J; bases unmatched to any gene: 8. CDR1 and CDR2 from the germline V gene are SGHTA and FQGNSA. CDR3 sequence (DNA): TGTGCCAGCAGCGACCCGACTAGCGGGGCTCCAGATACGCAGTATTTT. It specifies CASSDPTSGAPDTQYF. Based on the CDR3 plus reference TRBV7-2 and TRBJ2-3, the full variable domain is GAGVSQSPSNKVTEKGKDVELRCDPISGHTALYWYRQSLGQGLEFLIYFQGNSAPDKSGLPSDRFSAERTGGSVSTLTIQRTQQEDSAVYLCASSDPTSGAPDTQYFGPGTRLTVL.

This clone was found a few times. The CDR3 loop reads CASSPPTGHSNQPQHF. For the CDR3, the DNA is TGTGCCAGCTCACCACCTACAGGCCATAGCAATCAGCCCCAGCATTTT. The chain links TRBV18 to TRBJ1-5, with D possibly TRBD1 on 5 matching bases. Germline V gene lookup returns CDR1 KGHSH and CDR2 LQKENI. Trimming cost V 0 bases and J 0 bases, with 9 bases left between them. The CDR3 length is 16 residues.

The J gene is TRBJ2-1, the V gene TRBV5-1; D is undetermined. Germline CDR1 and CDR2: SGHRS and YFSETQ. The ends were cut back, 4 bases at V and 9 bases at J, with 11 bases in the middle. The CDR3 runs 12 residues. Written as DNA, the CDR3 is TGCGCCAGCAGCGCAAAACCCGGTGAGCAGTTCTTC. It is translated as CASSAKPGEQFF. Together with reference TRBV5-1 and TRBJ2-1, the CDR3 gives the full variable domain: KAGVTQTPRYLIKTRGQQVTLSCSPISGHRSVSWYQQTPGQGLQFLFEYFSETQRNKGNFPGRFSGRQFSNSRSEMNVSTLELGDSALYLCASSAKPGEQFFGPGTRLTVL.

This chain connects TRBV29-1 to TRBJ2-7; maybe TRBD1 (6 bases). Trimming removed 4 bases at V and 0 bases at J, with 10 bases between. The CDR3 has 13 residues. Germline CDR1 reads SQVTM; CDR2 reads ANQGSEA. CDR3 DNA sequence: TGCAGCGTTGCCTGGGACACCTCCTACGAGCAGTACTTC. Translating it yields CSVAWDTSYEQYF.

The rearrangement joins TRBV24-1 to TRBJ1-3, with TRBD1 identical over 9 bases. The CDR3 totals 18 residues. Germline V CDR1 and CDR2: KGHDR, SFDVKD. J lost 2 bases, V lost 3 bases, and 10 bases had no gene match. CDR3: CATSDVGQGLRPGNTIYF. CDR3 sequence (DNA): TGTGCCACCAGTGATGTGGGACAGGGCTTACGGCCTGGAAACACCATATATTTT.

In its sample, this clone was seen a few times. The CDR3 loop is CASSFRTSGSWTGELFF. Written as DNA, the CDR3 is TGTGCCAGCAGCTTCCGGACTAGCGGGAGTTGGACCGGGGAGCTGTTTTTT. This chain links TRBV11-3 with TRBJ2-2; 13 positions agree with TRBD2. CDR1 and CDR2 (germline): SGHNT, YENEEA. V lost 3 bases to trimming and J lost 5 bases; unmatched junction nucleotides: 6. The CDR3 sequence is 17 residues long.

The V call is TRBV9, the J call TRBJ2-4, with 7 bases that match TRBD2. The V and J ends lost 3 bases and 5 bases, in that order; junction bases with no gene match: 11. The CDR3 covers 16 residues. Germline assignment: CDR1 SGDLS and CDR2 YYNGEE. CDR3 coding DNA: TGTGCCAGCAGCGCCAGCGGGGCGGAGACCGAAAACATTCAGTACTTC. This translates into CASSASGAETENIQYF.

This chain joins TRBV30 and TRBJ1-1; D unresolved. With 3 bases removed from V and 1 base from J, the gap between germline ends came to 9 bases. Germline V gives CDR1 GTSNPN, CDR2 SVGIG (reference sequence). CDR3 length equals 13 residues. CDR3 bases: TGTGCCTGGAGAGAGGGAGCGAACACTGAAGCTTTCTTT. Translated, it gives CAWREGANTEAFF.

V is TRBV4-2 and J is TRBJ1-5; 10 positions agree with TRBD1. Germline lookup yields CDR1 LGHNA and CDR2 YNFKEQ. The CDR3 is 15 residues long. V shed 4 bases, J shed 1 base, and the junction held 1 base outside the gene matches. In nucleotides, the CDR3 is TGTGCCAGCAGCCCGGGACAGGGGAGCAATCAGCCCCAGCATTTT. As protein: CASSPGQGSNQPQHF.

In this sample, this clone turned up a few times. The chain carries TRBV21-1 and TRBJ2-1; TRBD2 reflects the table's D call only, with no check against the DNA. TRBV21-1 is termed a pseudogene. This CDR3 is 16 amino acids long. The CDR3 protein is CASSNLGSGRAYEQFF. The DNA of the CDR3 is TGTGCCAGCAGCAACCTCGGCAGCGGGAGGGCCTATGAGCAGTTCTTC.

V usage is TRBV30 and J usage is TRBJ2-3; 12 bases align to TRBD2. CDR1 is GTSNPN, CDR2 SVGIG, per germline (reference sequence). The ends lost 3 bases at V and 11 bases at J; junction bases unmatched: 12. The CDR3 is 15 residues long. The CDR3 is CAWSTGSTSGSRQYF. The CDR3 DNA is TGTGCCTGGAGCACAGGATCGACTAGCGGGAGTCGGCAGTATTTT.

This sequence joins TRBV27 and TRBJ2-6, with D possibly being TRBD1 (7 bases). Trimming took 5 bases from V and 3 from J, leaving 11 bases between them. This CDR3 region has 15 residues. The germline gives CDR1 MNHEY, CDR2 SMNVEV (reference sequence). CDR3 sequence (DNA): TGTGCCAGCAGTCCAGGGGGGTATGGGGCCAACGTCCTGACTTTC. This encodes CASSPGGYGANVLTF.

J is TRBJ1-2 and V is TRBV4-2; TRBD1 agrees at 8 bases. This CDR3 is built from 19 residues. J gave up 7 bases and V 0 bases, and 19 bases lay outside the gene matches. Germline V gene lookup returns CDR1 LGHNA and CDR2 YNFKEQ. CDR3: CASSQEGPRSAGTGGGYTF. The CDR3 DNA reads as TGTGCCAGCAGCCAAGAAGGCCCCCGGTCCGCCGGGACAGGCGGTGGCTACACCTTC.

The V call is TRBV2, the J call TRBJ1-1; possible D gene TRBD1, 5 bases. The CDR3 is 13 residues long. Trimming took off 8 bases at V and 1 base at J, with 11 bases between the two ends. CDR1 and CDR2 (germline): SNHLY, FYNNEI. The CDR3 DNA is TGTGCCAGCCCGTCCGGGGGGAACACTGAAGCTTTCTTT. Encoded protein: CASPSGGNTEAFF. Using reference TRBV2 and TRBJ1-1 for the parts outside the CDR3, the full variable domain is EPEVTQTPSHQVTQMGQEVILRCVPISNHLYFYWYRQILGQKVEFLVSFYNNEISEKSEIFDDQFSVERPDGSNFTLKIRSTKLEDSAMYFCASPSGGNTEAFFGQGTRLTVV.